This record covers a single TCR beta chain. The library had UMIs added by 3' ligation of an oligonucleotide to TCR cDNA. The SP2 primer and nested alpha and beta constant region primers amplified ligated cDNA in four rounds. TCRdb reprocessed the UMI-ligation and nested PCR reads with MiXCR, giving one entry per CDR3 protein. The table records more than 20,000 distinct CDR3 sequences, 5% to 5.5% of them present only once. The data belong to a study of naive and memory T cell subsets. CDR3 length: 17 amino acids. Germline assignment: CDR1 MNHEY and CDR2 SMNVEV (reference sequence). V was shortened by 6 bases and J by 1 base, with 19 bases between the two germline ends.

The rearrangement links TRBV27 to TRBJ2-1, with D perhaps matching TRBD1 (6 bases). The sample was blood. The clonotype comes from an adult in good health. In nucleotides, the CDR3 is TGTGCCAGCAGCGACCACAACAGGGATCTTTCCTACAATGAGCAGTTCTTC. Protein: CASSDHNRDLSYNEQFF.